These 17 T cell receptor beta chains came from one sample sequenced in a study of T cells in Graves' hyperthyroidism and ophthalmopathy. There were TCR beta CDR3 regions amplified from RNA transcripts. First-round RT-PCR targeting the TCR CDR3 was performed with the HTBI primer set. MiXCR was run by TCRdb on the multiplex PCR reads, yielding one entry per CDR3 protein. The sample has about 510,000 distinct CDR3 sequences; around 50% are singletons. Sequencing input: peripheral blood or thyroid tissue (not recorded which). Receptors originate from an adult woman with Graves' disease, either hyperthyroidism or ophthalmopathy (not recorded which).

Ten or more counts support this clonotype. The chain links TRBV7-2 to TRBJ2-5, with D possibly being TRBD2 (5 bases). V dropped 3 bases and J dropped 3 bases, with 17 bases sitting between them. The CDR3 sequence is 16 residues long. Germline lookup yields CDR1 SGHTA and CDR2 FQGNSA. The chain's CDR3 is CASSFQLSSYKETQYF. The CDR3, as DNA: TGTGCCAGCAGCTTCCAGTTGTCTAGCTATAAAGAGACCCAGTACTTC.

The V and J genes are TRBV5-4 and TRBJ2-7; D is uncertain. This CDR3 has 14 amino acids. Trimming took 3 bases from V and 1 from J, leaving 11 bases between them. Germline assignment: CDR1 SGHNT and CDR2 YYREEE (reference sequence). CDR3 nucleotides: TGTGCCAGCAGCTCCAAGAAGGATTCCTACGAGCAGTACTTC. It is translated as CASSSKKDSYEQYF.

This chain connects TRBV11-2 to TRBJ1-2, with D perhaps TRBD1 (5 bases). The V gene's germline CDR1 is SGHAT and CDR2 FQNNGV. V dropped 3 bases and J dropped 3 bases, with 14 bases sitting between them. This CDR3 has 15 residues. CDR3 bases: TGTGCCAGCAGCTTGGGACTGAACACTGACTATGGCTACACCTTC. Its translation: CASSLGLNTDYGYTF.

CDR3 residues: CASSPETTGELFF. CDR3 sequence (DNA): TGTGCCAGCAGCCCAGAGACCACCGGGGAGCTGTTTTTT. The V gene is TRBV7-9, the J gene TRBJ2-2; D remains ambiguous. From germline, CDR1 is SEHNR and CDR2 FQNEAQ (reference sequence). The CDR3 loop spans 13 amino acids. V was clipped by 5 bases and J by 4 bases, with 8 bases between them. Using reference TRBV7-9 and TRBJ2-2 for the parts outside the CDR3, the full variable domain is DTGVSQNPRHKITKRGQNVTFRCDPISEHNRLYWYRQTLGQGPEFLTYFQNEAQLEKSRLLSDRFSAERPKGSFSTLEIQRTEQGDSAMYLCASSPETTGELFFGEGSRLTVL.

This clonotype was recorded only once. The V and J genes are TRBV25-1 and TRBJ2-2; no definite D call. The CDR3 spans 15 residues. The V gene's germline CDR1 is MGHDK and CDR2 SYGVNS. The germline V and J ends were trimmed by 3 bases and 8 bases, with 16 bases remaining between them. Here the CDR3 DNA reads TGTGCCAGCAGTGATTCCAGGTCTATCGTAGGGGAGCTGTTTTTT. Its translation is CASSDSRSIVGELFF.

CDR3 sequence: CASSLGEQGKGTEAFF. CDR3 sequence (DNA): TGCGCCAGCAGCTTGGGGGAACAGGGCAAGGGGACTGAAGCTTTCTTT. The chain has TRBV5-1 and TRBJ1-1; D is perhaps TRBD1 (6 bases). The CDR3 length is 16 residues. Trimming shortened V by 0 bases and J by 5 bases, and 17 bases separated the two germline ends. From germline, CDR1 is SGHRS and CDR2 YFSETQ. Drawing the rest from reference TRBV5-1 and TRBJ1-1, the complete variable domain is KAGVTQTPRYLIKTRGQQVTLSCSPISGHRSVSWYQQTPGQGLQFLFEYFSETQRNKGNFPGRFSGRQFSNSRSEMNVSTLELGDSALYLCASSLGEQGKGTEAFFGQGTRLTVV.

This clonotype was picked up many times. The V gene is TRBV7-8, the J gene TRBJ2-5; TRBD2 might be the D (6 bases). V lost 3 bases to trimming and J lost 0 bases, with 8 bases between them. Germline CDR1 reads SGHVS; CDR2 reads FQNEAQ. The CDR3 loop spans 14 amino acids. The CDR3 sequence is CASSFRLDQETQYF. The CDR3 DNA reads TGTGCCAGCAGCTTCCGACTAGACCAAGAGACCCAGTACTTC. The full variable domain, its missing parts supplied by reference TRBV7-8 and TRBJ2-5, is GAGVSQSPRYKVAKRGQDVALRCDPISGHVSLFWYQQALGQGPEFLTYFQNEAQLDKSGLPSDRFFAERPEGSVSTLKIQRTQQEDSAVYLCASSFRLDQETQYFGPGTRLLVL.

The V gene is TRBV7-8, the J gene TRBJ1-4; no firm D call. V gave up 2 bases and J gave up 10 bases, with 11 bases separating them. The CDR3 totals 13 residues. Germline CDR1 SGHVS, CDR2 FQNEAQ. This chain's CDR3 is CASSLPNEGKLFF. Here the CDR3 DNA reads TGTGCCAGCAGCTTACCAAATGAAGGAAAACTGTTTTTT.

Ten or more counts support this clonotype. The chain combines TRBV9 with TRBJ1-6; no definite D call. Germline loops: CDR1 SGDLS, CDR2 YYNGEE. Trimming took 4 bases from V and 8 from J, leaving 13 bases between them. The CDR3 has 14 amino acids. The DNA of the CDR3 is TGTGCCAGCAGCTCCGACTGGGGAGATTCACCCCTCCACTTT. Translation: CASSSDWGDSPLHF. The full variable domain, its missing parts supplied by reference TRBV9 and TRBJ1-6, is DSGVTQTPKHLITATGQRVTLRCSPRSGDLSVYWYQQSLDQGLQFLIQYYNGEERAKGNILERFSAQQFPDLHSELNLSSLELGDSALYFCASSSDWGDSPLHFGNGTRLTVT.

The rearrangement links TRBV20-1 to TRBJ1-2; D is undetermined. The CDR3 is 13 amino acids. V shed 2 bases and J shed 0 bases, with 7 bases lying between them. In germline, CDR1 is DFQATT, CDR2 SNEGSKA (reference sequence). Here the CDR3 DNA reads TGCAGTGCTAGACACCCAGCTAACTATGGCTACACCTTC. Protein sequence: CSARHPANYGYTF.

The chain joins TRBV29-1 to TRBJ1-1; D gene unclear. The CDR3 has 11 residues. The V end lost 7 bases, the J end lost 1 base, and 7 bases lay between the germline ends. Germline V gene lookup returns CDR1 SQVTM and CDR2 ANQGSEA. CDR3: CSATKNTEAFF. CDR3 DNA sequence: TGCAGCGCCACCAAGAACACTGAAGCTTTCTTT.

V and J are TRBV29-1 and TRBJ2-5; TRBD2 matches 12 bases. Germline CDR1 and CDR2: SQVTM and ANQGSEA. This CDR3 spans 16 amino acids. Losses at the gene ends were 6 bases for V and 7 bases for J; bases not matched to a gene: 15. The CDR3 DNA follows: TGCAGCGTCGGGGACCCTAGCGGGAGGGCCCTGGGGACCCAGTACTTC. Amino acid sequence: CSVGDPSGRALGTQYF.

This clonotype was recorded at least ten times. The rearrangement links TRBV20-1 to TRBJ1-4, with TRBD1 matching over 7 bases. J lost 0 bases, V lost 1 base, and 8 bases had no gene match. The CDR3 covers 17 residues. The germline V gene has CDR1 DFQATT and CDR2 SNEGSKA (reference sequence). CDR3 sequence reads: CSARALVQGATNEKLFF. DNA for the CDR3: TGCAGTGCTAGAGCCCTAGTGCAGGGGGCAACTAATGAAAAACTGTTTTTT.

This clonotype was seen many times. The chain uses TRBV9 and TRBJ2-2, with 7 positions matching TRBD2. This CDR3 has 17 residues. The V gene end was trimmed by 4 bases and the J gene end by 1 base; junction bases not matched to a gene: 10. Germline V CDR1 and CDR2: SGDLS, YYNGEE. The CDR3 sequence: CASSPYGGTVNTGELFF. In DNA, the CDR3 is TGTGCCAGCAGCCCTTACGGGGGGACCGTGAACACCGGGGAGCTGTTTTTT.

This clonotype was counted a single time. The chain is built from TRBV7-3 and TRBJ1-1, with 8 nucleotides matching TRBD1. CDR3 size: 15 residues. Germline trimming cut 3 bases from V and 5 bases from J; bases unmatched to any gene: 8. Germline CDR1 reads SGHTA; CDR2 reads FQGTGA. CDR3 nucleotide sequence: TGTGCCAGCAGCTTTGCAGGGGGCACGGGGACTGAAGCTTTCTTT. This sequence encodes CASSFAGGTGTEAFF.

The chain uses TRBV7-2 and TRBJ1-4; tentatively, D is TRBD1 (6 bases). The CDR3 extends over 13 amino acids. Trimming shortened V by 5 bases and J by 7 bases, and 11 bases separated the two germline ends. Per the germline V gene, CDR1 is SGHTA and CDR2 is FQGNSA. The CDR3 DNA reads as TGTGCCAGCAGCGCCTACAGGGCTGAAAAACTGTTTTTT. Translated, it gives CASSAYRAEKLFF.

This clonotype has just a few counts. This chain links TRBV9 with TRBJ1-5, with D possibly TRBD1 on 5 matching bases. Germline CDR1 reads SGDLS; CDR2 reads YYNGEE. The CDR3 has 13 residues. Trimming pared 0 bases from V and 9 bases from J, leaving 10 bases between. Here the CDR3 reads CASSVGGAGPQHF. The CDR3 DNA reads TGTGCCAGCAGCGTAGGTGGGGCCGGGCCCCAGCATTTT.